These 19 T cell receptor beta chains were all obtained from the same sample, sequenced in a study of CD8 T cells in ankylosing spondylitis. A single record per CDR3 protein comes from TCRdb applying MiXCR to the 5' RACE reads. This sample carries about 10,000 distinct CDR3 sequences, roughly 6.4% of them seen once, and the ten largest clones take roughly 37%. Material: blood, either unsorted or a sorted T cell fraction (not recorded which). Every receptor here comes from a female donor with ankylosing spondylitis or in good health (not recorded which).

The table lists this clonotype with many counts. J is TRBJ2-7 and V is TRBV9; a weak D match, TRBD1 (6 bases). The CDR3 consists of 16 residues. CDR1 SGDLS and CDR2 YYNGEE come from the germline V gene. Trimming stripped 4 bases from V and 0 bases from J, with 17 bases between. In DNA form, the CDR3 reads TGTGCCAGCAGCCCAGGCGCTACAGGGAGCTCCTACGAGCAGTACTTC. This sequence encodes CASSPGATGSSYEQYF.

This clonotype qualifies as medium-sized. The chain has TRBV9 and TRBJ2-7; D not certain. The ends were cut back, 0 bases at V and 2 bases at J, with 12 bases in the middle. Germline lookup yields CDR1 SGDLS and CDR2 YYNGEE. There are 15 residues in the CDR3. CDR3 sequence: CASSVGSGVPYEQYF. The CDR3 region has the DNA TGTGCCAGCAGCGTAGGGTCAGGAGTTCCCTACGAGCAGTACTTC.

This clonotype was observed many times. The rearrangement uses TRBV9 and TRBJ2-1; possibly TRBD1 for D (5 bases). Germline V gene lookup returns CDR1 SGDLS and CDR2 YYNGEE. This CDR3 spans 15 amino acids. Trimming stripped 1 base from V and 4 bases from J, with 12 bases between. CDR3 in amino acids: CASSVQGLKYNEQFF. DNA for the CDR3: TGTGCCAGCAGCGTACAGGGATTAAAGTACAATGAGCAGTTCTTC.

This clonotype has at least ten counts. The genes are TRBV9 and TRBJ1-4; D is uncertain. The CDR3 sequence is 15 residues long. Trimming removed 4 bases at V and 0 bases at J, with 10 bases between. The germline V gene has CDR1 SGDLS and CDR2 YYNGEE. CDR3 DNA sequence: TGTGCCAGCAGCCCCGACCTTGCAACTAATGAAAAACTGTTTTTT. Protein product: CASSPDLATNEKLFF.

In this sample, this clonotype turned up many times. CDR3 sequence (DNA): TGTGCCAGCAGCGGGCCCGGAAACACAGATACGCAGTATTTT. As protein: CASSGPGNTDTQYF. The chain uses TRBV9 and TRBJ2-3; D call uncertain. Germline CDR1 reads SGDLS; CDR2 reads YYNGEE. The CDR3 spans 14 residues. The germline V and J ends were trimmed by 3 bases and 2 bases, with 10 bases remaining between them.

This clonotype appeared many times. The chain couples TRBV9 to TRBJ2-1; TRBD2 matches at 8 bases. The ends lost 3 bases at V and 12 bases at J; junction bases unmatched: 2. The CDR3 consists of 11 residues. The germline gives CDR1 SGDLS, CDR2 YYNGEE. CDR3 coding DNA: TGTGCCAGCAGCGCGGGGGGGCGGCAGTTCTTC. It encodes CASSAGGRQFF.

This clonotype was counted many times. The genes are TRBV9 and TRBJ2-5, with D perhaps given as TRBD1 or TRBD2 (5 bases each). The CDR3 totals 14 residues. Deletions cut 3 bases from V and 5 bases from J, with 14 bases between. Germline-derived CDR1 and CDR2 are SGDLS and YYNGEE. CDR3 loop: CASSAGRGGETQYF. The CDR3, as DNA: TGTGCCAGCAGCGCAGGACGGGGCGGGGAGACCCAGTACTTC.

The rearrangement uses TRBV9 and TRBJ2-6, with D possibly called TRBD1 or TRBD2 (5 bases each). Germline values: CDR1 SGDLS, CDR2 YYNGEE. The V end was cut by 2 bases, the J end by 1 base, with 13 bases between. The CDR3 is 17 residues long. The CDR3 region has the DNA TGTGCCAGCAGCGTCAGAAGAGGGGCTTCTGGGGCCAACGTCCTGACTTTC. Translation: CASSVRRGASGANVLTF.

This clonotype came up many times. The CDR3 sequence is CASNRDRGSTDTQYF. CDR3 bases: TGTGCCAGCAACCGGGACAGGGGTAGCACAGATACGCAGTATTTT. The rearrangement joins TRBV9 to TRBJ2-3; 10 nucleotides align to TRBD1. The CDR3 loop spans 15 amino acids. Germline assignment: CDR1 SGDLS and CDR2 YYNGEE. J was trimmed by 0 bases and V by 6 bases; bases with no gene match: 4.

This clonotype was picked up many times. This chain links TRBV9 with TRBJ2-1, with TRBD2 identical over 8 bases. The V gene end was trimmed by 0 bases and the J gene end by 4 bases; junction bases not matched to a gene: 6. CDR3 length: 16 residues. The germline V gene encodes CDR1 SGDLS and CDR2 YYNGEE. The CDR3 protein is CASSVGERETYNEQFF. For the CDR3, the DNA is TGTGCCAGCAGCGTAGGAGAGCGGGAGACGTACAATGAGCAGTTCTTC.

This clonotype has a count of ten or more. The J gene is TRBJ2-2, the V gene TRBV9; D is perhaps TRBD1 (5 bases). CDR1 is SGDLS, CDR2 YYNGEE, per germline. Trimming took off 0 bases at V and 5 bases at J, with 11 bases between the two ends. This CDR3 is built from 15 residues. CDR3 protein: CASSVGQGITGELFF. The CDR3 DNA follows: TGTGCCAGCAGCGTAGGGCAGGGAATAACCGGGGAGCTGTTTTTT.

This clonotype was seen many times. The chain couples TRBV9 to TRBJ2-1; D assignment may be TRBD1 or TRBD2 (6 bases each). Per germline, CDR1 SGDLS and CDR2 YYNGEE. This CDR3 comprises 18 residues. The V end was cut by 0 bases, the J end by 8 bases, with 24 bases between. CDR3 region: CASSVASRRDMLSYEQFF. CDR3 coding DNA: TGTGCCAGCAGCGTAGCATCTAGGCGGGACATGTTATCCTATGAGCAGTTCTTC.

This clonotype was recorded at least ten times. The CDR3 here is CASSPPLHPQGTEAFF. DNA of the CDR3: TGTGCCAGCAGCCCCCCTCTTCACCCTCAGGGCACTGAAGCTTTCTTT. The chain combines TRBV9 with TRBJ1-1; a weak D match, TRBD1 (5 bases). V dropped 4 bases and J dropped 4 bases, with 20 bases sitting between them. CDR1 SGDLS and CDR2 YYNGEE come from the germline V gene. The CDR3 is made up of 16 amino acids.

The table lists this clonotype with many counts. CDR3 sequence (DNA): TGTGCCAGCAGCGTCTCTAGCGGGGGGTCTACAGATACGCAGTATTTT. Its translation: CASSVSSGGSTDTQYF. V is TRBV9 and J is TRBJ2-3, with 11 bases matching TRBD2. The V gene's germline CDR1 is SGDLS and CDR2 YYNGEE. The junction had 5 bases not matched to a gene; V was cut back by 2 bases and J by 3 bases. This CDR3 has 16 residues.

This clonotype showed up many times. The rearrangement joins TRBV9 to TRBJ2-1; TRBD2 matches 8 bases. CDR1 and CDR2 from the germline V gene are SGDLS and YYNGEE. The CDR3 covers 15 residues. V was clipped by 3 bases and J by 3 bases; unmatched bases: 5. The CDR3 loop is CASSASGRDYNEQFF. The CDR3 DNA follows: TGTGCCAGCAGCGCCAGCGGGAGAGACTACAATGAGCAGTTCTTC.

This clonotype appeared many times. V and J are TRBV9 and TRBJ2-5, with D hard to call. V was shortened by 0 bases and J by 2 bases, with 8 bases between the two germline ends. Germline CDR1 is SGDLS and CDR2 is YYNGEE. The CDR3 has 14 amino acids. DNA of the CDR3: TGTGCCAGCAGCGTAGCAGAAGAGCAAGAGACCCAGTACTTC. Protein: CASSVAEEQETQYF.

The sample holds many counts of this clonotype. The chain has TRBV9 and TRBJ2-5, with D perhaps given as TRBD1 or TRBD2 (5 bases each). The CDR3 is 14 residues long. V was pared by 2 bases and J by 4 bases, with 12 bases between. Germline CDR1 is SGDLS and CDR2 is YYNGEE. CDR3 protein: CASSVRGEIETQYF. The CDR3 DNA sequence: TGTGCCAGCAGCGTCCGAGGGGAGATAGAGACCCAGTACTTC.

A few counts support this clonotype. J is TRBJ2-5 and V is TRBV9; 10 bases fit TRBD1. J was trimmed by 5 bases and V by 3 bases; bases with no gene match: 4. This CDR3 is 14 amino acids long. Germline-derived CDR1 and CDR2 are SGDLS and YYNGEE. This chain's CDR3 is CASSAGTGVETQYF. The CDR3 DNA follows: TGTGCCAGCAGCGCAGGGACAGGGGTGGAGACCCAGTACTTC.

J is TRBJ2-2 and V is TRBV9, with D unclear. Trimming pared 3 bases from V and 5 bases from J, leaving 14 bases between. CDR3 size: 15 residues. CDR1 is SGDLS and CDR2 is YYNGEE in the germline V gene. CDR3 amino acids: CASSDGDTGTGELFF. CDR3 DNA: TGTGCCAGCAGCGACGGTGATACCGGTACCGGGGAGCTGTTTTTT.